The 5 T cell receptor beta chains in this list originate from one sample, sequenced in a study. TCRdb fed the 5' RACE reads into MiXCR, producing one record per CDR3 protein. The repertoire holds 60,000 to 65,000 distinct CDR3 sequences, with roughly 22% as singletons. The material sequenced was memory CD4+ T cells sorted from a lymph node. Subset given: memory CD4+ T cells, CD4+CD45RO+CD25-. The receptors originated from a female donor with breast cancer.

This clonotype appeared a few times. J is TRBJ1-3 and V is TRBV19; D unresolved. The V and J ends lost 5 bases and 4 bases respectively, with 6 bases between them. The CDR3 is 12 residues long. The germline V gene has CDR1 LNHDA and CDR2 SQIVND (reference sequence). This CDR3 is CASSSQGNTIYF. The CDR3 bases are TGTGCCAGTAGTTCGCAGGGAAACACCATATATTTT.

In this sample, this clonotype turned up a few times. The V gene is TRBV29-1, the J gene TRBJ2-2, with 8 bases identical to TRBD2. The CDR3 is 16 amino acids. With 5 bases clipped from V and 3 bases from J, the junction kept 11 bases outside the gene matches. The V gene's germline CDR1 is SQVTM and CDR2 ANQGSEA. Written as DNA, the CDR3 is TGCAGCGTTCTCCGGGGGGGAGGAAGGGACACCGGGGAGCTGTTTTTT. It translates to CSVLRGGGRDTGELFF.

A note on this clonotype: The CDR3 does not end in the conserved phenylalanine or tryptophan, so this is likely a read error. J is TRBJ2-3 and V is TRBV20-1; tentative D call: TRBD1 (5 bases). This CDR3 is built from 14 residues. CDR1 and CDR2 (germline): DFQATT, SNEGSKA (reference sequence). The CDR3 spells CSGTQGTSTDTQYC. In DNA, the CDR3 is TGCAGCGGAACGCAGGGAACTAGCACAGATACGCAGTATTGT.

This chain joins TRBV28 and TRBJ2-2, with unresolved D. The CDR3 loop spans 15 amino acids. The V end was cut by 2 bases, the J end by 1 base, with 8 bases between. Germline CDR1 MDHEN, CDR2 SYDVKM. Here the CDR3 reads CASSLDPRNTGELFF. The CDR3 DNA sequence: TGTGCCAGCAGTTTAGATCCCAGGAACACCGGGGAGCTGTTTTTT.

This clonotype was seen a few times. This rearrangement joins TRBV5-1 to TRBJ1-1; TRBD1 matches at 7 bases. J lost 8 bases, V lost 3 bases, and 4 bases had no gene match. This CDR3 comprises 12 residues. The germline V gene has CDR1 SGHRS and CDR2 YFSETQ. CDR3 coding DNA: TGCGCCAGCAGCTACGACAGGGAAGAAGCTTTCTTT. Its translation is CASSYDREEAFF.